Listed below are T cell receptor beta chains from one sample, sequenced in a study of T cell responses to AZD1222 COVID-19 vaccine. Clones were read by immunoSEQ multiplex PCR, and TCRdb kept only the in-frame ones, dropping some. The table has fewer than 180,000 clones, more than 85% seen once; the top ten hold 3% to 4%. The sequences come from peripheral blood, collected 28 days after the second AZD1222 dose. The receptors originated from an adult who received the AZD1222 COVID-19 vaccine. The CDR3 runs from the conserved cysteine through the conserved F or W. D genes are given only for firm matches. Some rows have no size entry. The others give once, few or many, or a class for an expanded clone.

>-|TRBJ2-1|once|TRBV5-4
CASSLPAEHYNEQFF
TGTGCCAGCAGCTTGCCCGCGGAGCACTACAATGAGCAGTTCTTC
>TRBD1|TRBJ1-2|-|TRBV28
CASSFDRGNYGYTF
TGTGCCAGCAGTTTTGACAGGGGGAACTATGGCTACACCTTC
>-|TRBJ2-7|-|TRBV2
CAQEGSYF
TGTGCCCAAGAGGGGAGTTACTTC
>-|TRBJ2-7|-|TRBV28
CASSLNRGTKQYF
TGTGCCAGCAGTTTAAACCGGGGGACCAAGCAGTACTTC
>-|TRBJ1-1|-|TRBV19
CASIPGEGRNTEAFF
TGTGCCAGTATCCCAGGGGAGGGGCGGAACACTGAAGCTTTCTTT
>TRBD1|TRBJ1-1|-|TRBV11-3
CASRPGGRIDTEAFF
TGTGCCAGCCGTCCAGGGGGCCGGATCGACACTGAAGCTTTCTTT
>TRBD1|TRBJ1-2|-|TRBV11-3
CASSTDRGYGYTF
TGTGCCAGCAGCACCGACAGGGGGTATGGCTACACCTTC
>-|TRBJ1-6|-|TRBV3-1/TRBV3-2
CASSQDPASPLHF
TGTGCCAGCAGCCAAGATCCGGCTTCACCCCTCCACTTT
>TRBD2|TRBJ2-7|few|TRBV29-1
CSVEGGGQYEQYF
TGCAGCGTTGAAGGGGGGGGTCAATACGAGCAGTACTTC
>TRBD1|TRBJ1-1|-|TRBV27
CASRGSGTGYTEAFF
TGTGCCAGCAGGGGGAGCGGGACAGGGTACACTGAAGCTTTCTTT
>-|TRBJ2-2|-|TRBV6-1
CASSEPPGGGPNTGELFF
TGTGCCAGCAGTGAACCCCCGGGCGGTGGCCCTAACACCGGGGAGCTGTTTTTT
>TRBD2|TRBJ2-7|-|TRBV19
CASSISAGGYEQYF
TGTGCCAGTAGTATCTCGGCGGGGGGGTACGAGCAGTACTTC
>-|TRBJ2-7|-|TRBV7-8
CASSPKGYEQYF
TGTGCCAGCAGCCCTAAGGGGTACGAGCAGTACTTC
>-|TRBJ2-7|-|TRBV11-2
CASSAGPAYEQYF
TGTGCCAGCAGTGCGGGCCCTGCCTACGAGCAGTACTTC
>TRBD1|TRBJ1-2|-|TRBV28
CASRPQGNYGYTF
TGTGCCAGCAGGCCACAGGGGAACTATGGCTACACCTTC
>TRBD2|TRBJ2-1|-|TRBV10-3
CAISDGTSGAHNEQFF
TGTGCCATCAGTGACGGGACTAGCGGGGCCCACAATGAGCAGTTCTTC
>TRBD1|TRBJ2-3|-|TRBV5-4
CASSQTGGGTDTQYF
TGTGCCAGCAGCCAGACAGGGGGCGGGACAGATACGCAGTATTTT
>-|TRBJ2-5|-|TRBV5-1
CASSLVSGAQETQYF
TGCGCCAGCAGCTTGGTTTCTGGTGCCCAAGAGACCCAGTACTTC
>TRBD2|TRBJ2-7|-|TRBV11-3
CASSIGTRSYEQYF
TGTGCCAGCAGCATCGGGACTAGGAGCTACGAGCAGTACTTC
>TRBD1|TRBJ2-6|-|TRBV7-8
CASSSRQGGANVLTF
TGTGCCAGCAGCTCTCGACAGGGAGGGGCCAACGTCCTGACTTTC
>TRBD1|TRBJ2-5|once|TRBV11-3
CASSVYGTGAQETQYF
TGTGCCAGCAGCGTATACGGGACAGGAGCCCAAGAGACCCAGTACTTC
>TRBD1|TRBJ1-5|-|TRBV19
CASSKGQGVRGNQPQHF
TGTGCCAGTAGTAAGGGACAGGGAGTCAGAGGCAATCAGCCCCAGCATTTT
>TRBD1|TRBJ2-2|-|TRBV5-1
CASSLAEGAGTGELFF
TGCGCCAGCAGCTTGGCCGAGGGGGCAGGGACCGGGGAGCTGTTTTTT
>-|TRBJ1-2|-|TRBV18
CASSSSSAQGYNYGYTF
TGTGCCAGCTCATCATCCTCAGCTCAAGGTTATAACTATGGCTACACCTTC
>-|TRBJ2-5|-|TRBV30
CAQGQGGGKTQYF
TGTGCCCAAGGACAGGGCGGGGGAAAGACCCAGTACTTC
>TRBD2|TRBJ2-1|-|TRBV3-1/TRBV3-2
CASSPSGRGSNEQFF
TGTGCCAGCAGCCCTAGCGGGCGTGGGTCCAATGAGCAGTTCTTC
>TRBD1|TRBJ1-2|-|TRBV12-5
CATTRDSYGYTF
TGTGCTACTACCCGGGACAGCTATGGCTACACCTTC
>TRBD1|TRBJ1-2|-|TRBV12-3/TRBV12-4
CASRTGPAGGYTF
TGTGCCAGCAGGACAGGGCCGGCGGGTGGCTACACCTTC
>-|TRBJ1-1|-|TRBV11-2
CASTQPFGGRSAFF
TGTGCCAGCACCCAACCCTTCGGGGGACGTTCGGCTTTCTTT
>TRBD2|TRBJ2-4|few|TRBV29-1
CSVVLAGFVNIQYF
TGCAGCGTTGTTCTAGCGGGGTTCGTAAACATTCAGTACTTC
>-|TRBJ1-1|-|TRBV27
CASSLTVNRATEAFF
TGTGCCAGCAGTTTAACCGTTAACAGGGCCACTGAAGCTTTCTTT
>-|TRBJ1-1|-|TRBV29-1
CSVEEQENTEAFF
TGCAGCGTTGAAGAGCAGGAAAACACTGAAGCTTTCTTT
>-|TRBJ1-1|-|TRBV5-1
CASTSGSLNTEAFF
TGCGCCAGCACATCAGGGAGCTTGAACACTGAAGCTTTCTTT
>-|TRBJ2-1|-|TRBV7-8
CASSFGPSSEQFF
TGTGCCAGCAGCTTTGGGCCATCTAGTGAGCAGTTCTTC
>-|TRBJ2-7|few|TRBV29-1
CSARGGDRPLYEQYF
TGCAGCGCCCGAGGGGGGGACAGGCCTCTGTACGAGCAGTACTTC
>TRBD1|TRBJ2-7|few|TRBV6-5
CASSYAGDRGYEQYF
TGTGCCAGCAGTTACGCCGGTGACAGGGGCTACGAGCAGTACTTC